This TCR beta chain is from a study of breast tumors, draining lymph nodes, adjacent tissues (dated by TCRdb to about 2016). Broadly, across the study: TCR beta repertoires were compared across tumor, adjacent nontumor tissue and axillary lymph nodes obtained from breast cancer patients. The study aimed to assess the relationships and possible T-cell exchange between tumor, surrounding tissue and draining lymph node repertoires in human breast cancer. Summary of the overall study and its limitations: Tumor and nontumor tissue repertoires were significantly more similar in luminal-like than in basal-like breast cancer. T-cell repertoire diversity in tumors was found to be lower than in lymph nodes but higher than in nontumor tissue, and preferential V and J gene usage was observed. The conclusion that tumor T cells originate in lymph nodes was presented as consistent with a hypothesis rather than as directly demonstrated. A scenario in which most tumor T cells derive from the lymph node and then expand within tumor tissue was judged to be consistent with the data.

This clonotype was picked up many times. Its antigen is unknown. No base quality information exists; no much larger clone differs at one position. The CDR3 contains 13 residues, cysteine and phenylalanine counted. Here the CDR3 DNA is all that survives: 39 bases in frame from base 1. The germline V gene gives CDR1 as WSHSY and CDR2 as SAAADI. Cut back by 4 bases and 3 bases, the V and J ends lie 10 bases apart. Lymph node samples were obtained from the axillary draining lymph nodes of breast cancer patients. These reads were obtained on an Illumina HiSeq 2000. Multiplex PCR amplification was used to generate the TCR beta chain libraries. The amplified TCR beta chain products were analyzed by high-throughput sequencing. TCRdb trimmed the raw reads at Q25, called clones with MiXCR and kept productive beta chains. One record per CDR3 amino acid sequence lists the most common genes and DNA. This sample holds some 130,000 distinct CDR3 sequences; around 20% were observed only once. The ten largest clonotypes hold over 3% of the sample.

The sequence joins TRBV10-2 to TRBJ2-7; a tentative D match to TRBD2 spans 6 bases. The specimen was axillary lymph node tissue. The receptor was isolated from a female donor with breast cancer. Some clones in this sample may be carry-over from other donors' samples. The DNA reads TGCGCCAGCAGTGTGGCGGGGAGCTACGAGCAGTACTTC. It encodes CASSVAGSYEQYF.